The 11 T cell receptor beta chains given below trace back to one sample, sequenced in a study of cytomegalovirus exposure and HLA in healthy donors. PCR employed 60 Vbeta and 13 Jbeta primers. This table comes from immunoSEQ multiplex PCR, and its TCRdb copy is limited to in-frame clones, with some not included. The sample shows roughly 52,000 clones, roughly 74% of them seen only once. Sequences were obtained from PBMCs. These receptor sequences come from a female donor in good health and CMV-seronegative.

This chain connects TRBV9 to TRBJ2-1; 7 bases map to TRBD2. This CDR3 has 15 residues. CDR1 is SGDLS, CDR2 YYNGEE, per germline. Trimming cost V 4 bases and J 4 bases; bases outside gene matches: 8. CDR3 sequence reads: CASSPRLASYNEQFF. CDR3 nucleotide sequence: TGTGCCAGCAGCCCACGACTAGCTTCATACAATGAGCAGTTCTTC.

J is TRBJ1-4 and V is TRBV15; D call uncertain. Per the germline V gene, CDR1 is LNHNV and CDR2 is YYDKDF (reference sequence). V lost 0 bases to trimming and J lost 8 bases, with 7 bases between them. The CDR3 extends over 13 amino acids. The CDR3 coding sequence is TGTGCCACCAGCAGAGATAGGGAGGAAAAACTGTTTTTT. Amino acids: CATSRDREEKLFF.

This clone has more than one count but fewer than ten. The CDR3, as DNA: TGTGCCAGCAGTGACTCGAGTCAGGGAACCGGGGAGCTGTTTTTT. Its translation: CASSDSSQGTGELFF. The rearrangement uses TRBV6-4 and TRBJ2-2, with D possibly matching TRBD1 (5 bases). Deletions cut 0 bases from V and 5 bases from J, with 10 bases between. CDR3 length: 15 amino acids. CDR1 is MRHNA and CDR2 is SNTAGT in the germline V gene.

The chain combines TRBV7-3 with TRBJ2-7, with 7 nucleotides matching TRBD2. Trimming at V came to 5 bases and at J to 6 bases, leaving 10 bases not matched to a gene. The germline CDR1 and CDR2 sequences are SGHTA and FQGTGA. The CDR3 has 14 residues. CDR3 residues: CASSPQGGGAEQYF. CDR3 coding DNA: TGTGCCAGCAGCCCCCAAGGCGGGGGTGCCGAGCAGTACTTC.

The J gene is TRBJ1-1, the V gene TRBV6-1, with D tentatively TRBD1 (6 bases). Germline V gives CDR1 MNHNS, CDR2 SASEGT. CDR3 length: 14 residues. Trimming cost V 6 bases and J 0 bases, with 11 bases left between them. CDR3 in amino acids: CASSTTGLNTEAFF. The CDR3 region has the DNA TGTGCCAGCAGCACCACAGGGTTGAACACTGAAGCTTTCTTT.

The J gene is TRBJ2-6, the V gene TRBV19, with unresolved D. V lost 6 bases to trimming and J lost 1 base, with 13 bases between them. The germline V gene encodes CDR1 LNHDA and CDR2 SQIVND (reference sequence). The CDR3 runs 16 residues. The CDR3 sequence is CASSRVGVSGANVLTF. CDR3 bases: TGTGCCAGTAGCAGAGTGGGCGTTTCTGGGGCCAACGTCCTGACTTTC.

The table lists this clone with a count of one. This sequence joins TRBV2 and TRBJ2-1; no clear D gene. CDR3 length: 15 residues. In germline, CDR1 is SNHLY, CDR2 FYNNEI. The V end lost 3 bases, the J end lost 0 bases, and 9 bases lay between the germline ends. In DNA form, the CDR3 reads TGTGCCAGCAGTGATCGTTCTAGCTCCTACAATGAGCAGTTCTTC. The encoded protein is CASSDRSSSYNEQFF. Full variable domain (remainder filled in from reference TRBV2 and TRBJ2-1): EPEVTQTPSHQVTQMGQEVILRCVPISNHLYFYWYRQILGQKVEFLVSFYNNEISEKSEIFDDQFSVERPDGSNFTLKIRSTKLEDSAMYFCASSDRSSSYNEQFFGPGTRLTVL.

This sequence joins TRBV19 and TRBJ2-6; 9 positions match TRBD1. CDR3 length equals 17 residues. The J segment lost 0 bases and the V segment lost 9 bases, leaving 9 bases of the junction unmatched. Germline V lookup: CDR1 LNHDA, CDR2 SQIVND (reference sequence). DNA of the CDR3: TGTGCCAGCGATGGGGACAGGGATACCTCTGGGGCCAACGTCCTGACTTTC. Protein: CASDGDRDTSGANVLTF.

The CDR3 region has the DNA TGCGCCAGCAGCCAAGCCCGGGGTGGTGAAGCTTTCTTT. The encoded protein is CASSQARGGEAFF. The V and J genes are TRBV4-1 and TRBJ1-1; D gene ambiguous. This CDR3 comprises 13 residues. Germline values: CDR1 MGHRA, CDR2 YSYEKL. V lost 1 base and J lost 7, with 10 bases in between.

V usage is TRBV5-5 and J usage is TRBJ2-7; 11 bases line up with TRBD2. After removal of 4 bases from V and 3 bases from J, the junction contained 9 bases not matched to a gene. Germline V gene data show CDR1 as SGHKS and CDR2 as YYEKEE (reference sequence). The CDR3 length is 16 residues. For the CDR3, the DNA is TGTGCCAGCAGCCGAACAAATCTAGCGGGGGGCTACGAGCAGTACTTC. Translating gives CASSRTNLAGGYEQYF.

The chain links TRBV19 to TRBJ1-3, with a possible D match to TRBD1 (5 bases). Trimming pared 8 bases from V and 1 base from J, leaving 12 bases between. In germline, CDR1 is LNHDA, CDR2 SQIVND (reference sequence). This CDR3 is 14 amino acids long. The chain's CDR3 is CASGHIVSGNTIYF. In nucleotides, the CDR3 is TGTGCCAGTGGACATATAGTATCTGGAAACACCATATATTTT. The variable domain in full, completed from reference TRBV19 and TRBJ1-3, reads DGGITQSPKYLFRKEGQNVTLSCEQNLNHDAMYWYRQDPGQGLRLIYYSQIVNDFQKGDIAEGYSVSREKKESFPLTVTSAQKNPTAFYLCASGHIVSGNTIYFGEGSWLTVV.